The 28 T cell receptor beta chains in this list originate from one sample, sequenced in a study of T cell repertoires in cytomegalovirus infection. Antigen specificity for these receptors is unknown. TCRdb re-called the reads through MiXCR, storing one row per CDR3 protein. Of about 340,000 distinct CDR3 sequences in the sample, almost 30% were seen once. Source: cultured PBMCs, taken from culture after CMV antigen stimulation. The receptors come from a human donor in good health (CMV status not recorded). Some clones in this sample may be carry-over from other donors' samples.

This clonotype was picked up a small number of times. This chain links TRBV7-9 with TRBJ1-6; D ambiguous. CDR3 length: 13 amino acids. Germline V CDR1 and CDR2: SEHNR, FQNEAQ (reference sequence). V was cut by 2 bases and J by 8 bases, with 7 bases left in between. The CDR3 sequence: CASSLRGDSPLHF. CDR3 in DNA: TGTGCCAGCAGCTTAAGAGGAGATTCACCCCTCCACTTT. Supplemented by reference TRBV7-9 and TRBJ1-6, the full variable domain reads DTGVSQNPRHKITKRGQNVTFRCDPISEHNRLYWYRQTLGQGPEFLTYFQNEAQLEKSRLLSDRFSAERPKGSFSTLEIQRTEQGDSAMYLCASSLRGDSPLHFGNGTRLTVT.

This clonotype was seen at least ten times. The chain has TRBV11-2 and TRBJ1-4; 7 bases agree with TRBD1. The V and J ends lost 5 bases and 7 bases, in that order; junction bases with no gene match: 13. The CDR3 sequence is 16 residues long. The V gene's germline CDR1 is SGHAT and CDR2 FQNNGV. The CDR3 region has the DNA TGTGCCAGCAGCCTCTCCCCGACAGGGTTTACTGAAAAACTGTTTTTT. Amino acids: CASSLSPTGFTEKLFF.

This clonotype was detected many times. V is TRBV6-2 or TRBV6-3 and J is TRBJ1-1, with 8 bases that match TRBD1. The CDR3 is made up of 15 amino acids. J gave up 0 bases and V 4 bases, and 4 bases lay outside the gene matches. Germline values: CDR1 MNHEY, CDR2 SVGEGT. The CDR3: CASSWGQELNTEAFF. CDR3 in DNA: TGTGCCAGCAGTTGGGGACAGGAGCTGAACACTGAAGCTTTCTTT.

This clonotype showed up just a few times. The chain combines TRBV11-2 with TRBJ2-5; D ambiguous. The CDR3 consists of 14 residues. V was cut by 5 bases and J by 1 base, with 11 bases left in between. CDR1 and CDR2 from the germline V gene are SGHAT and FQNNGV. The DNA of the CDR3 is TGTGCCAGCAGCCCCCGACTGTCCCAAGAGACCCAGTACTTC. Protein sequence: CASSPRLSQETQYF.

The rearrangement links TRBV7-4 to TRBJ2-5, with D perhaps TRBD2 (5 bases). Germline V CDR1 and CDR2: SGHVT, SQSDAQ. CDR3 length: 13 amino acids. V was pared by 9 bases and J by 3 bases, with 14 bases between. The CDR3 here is CASQWAGEETQYF. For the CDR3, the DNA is TGTGCCAGTCAGTGGGCCGGGGAAGAGACCCAGTACTTC.

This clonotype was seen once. CDR3 DNA sequence: TGCAGTGCTAGATCCCAGGGGATAGCGGGAGGATGGGGGCAAGAGACCCAGTACTTC. It encodes CSARSQGIAGGWGQETQYF. V and J are TRBV20-1 and TRBJ2-5, with 10 bases aligning to TRBD2. Germline V gene data show CDR1 as DFQATT and CDR2 as SNEGSKA (reference sequence). This CDR3 has 19 amino acids. The V and J ends lost 2 bases and 2 bases, in that order; junction bases with no gene match: 17.

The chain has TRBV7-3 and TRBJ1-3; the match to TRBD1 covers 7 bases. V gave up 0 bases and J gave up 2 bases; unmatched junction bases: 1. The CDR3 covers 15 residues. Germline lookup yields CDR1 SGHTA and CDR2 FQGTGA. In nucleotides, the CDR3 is TGTGCCAGCAGCTTAACAGGGGGCACTGGAAACACCATATATTTT. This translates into CASSLTGGTGNTIYF.

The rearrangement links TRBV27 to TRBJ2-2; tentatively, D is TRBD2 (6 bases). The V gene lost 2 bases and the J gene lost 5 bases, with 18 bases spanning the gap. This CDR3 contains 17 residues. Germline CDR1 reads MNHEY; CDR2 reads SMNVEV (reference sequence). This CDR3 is CASSLNSDYGRTGELFF. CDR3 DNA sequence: TGTGCCAGCAGTTTAAATTCGGACTATGGAAGGACCGGGGAGCTGTTTTTT.

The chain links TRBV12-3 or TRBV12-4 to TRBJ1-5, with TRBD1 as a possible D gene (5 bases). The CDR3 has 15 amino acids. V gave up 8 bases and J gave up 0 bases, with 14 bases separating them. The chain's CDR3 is CASGSGGISNQPQHF. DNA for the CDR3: TGTGCCAGCGGCTCGGGGGGAATTAGCAATCAGCCCCAGCATTTT.

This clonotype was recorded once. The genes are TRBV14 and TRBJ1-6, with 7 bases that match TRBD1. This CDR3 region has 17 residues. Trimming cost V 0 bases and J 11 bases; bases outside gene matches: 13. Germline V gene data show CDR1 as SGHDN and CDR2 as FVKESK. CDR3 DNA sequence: TGTGCCAGCAGCCAAGATTTAGGGACGGCTACAGGGGCACCCCTCCACTTT. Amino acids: CASSQDLGTATGAPLHF.

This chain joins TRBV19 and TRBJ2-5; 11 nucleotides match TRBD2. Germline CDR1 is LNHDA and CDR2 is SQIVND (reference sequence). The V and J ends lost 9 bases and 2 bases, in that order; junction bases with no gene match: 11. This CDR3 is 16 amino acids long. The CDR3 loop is CASNTGTSGNQETQYF. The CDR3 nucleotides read TGTGCCAGCAACACCGGGACTAGCGGAAATCAAGAGACCCAGTACTTC.

CDR3 sequence reads: CAARRQGTYNEQFF. As DNA, the CDR3 is TGTGCCGCTAGACGGCAGGGGACCTACAATGAGCAGTTCTTC. The J gene is TRBJ2-1, the V gene TRBV6-1, with D possibly TRBD1 on 6 matching bases. The CDR3 runs 14 residues. Trimming stripped 11 bases from V and 2 bases from J, with 16 bases between. Germline loops: CDR1 MNHNS, CDR2 SASEGT.

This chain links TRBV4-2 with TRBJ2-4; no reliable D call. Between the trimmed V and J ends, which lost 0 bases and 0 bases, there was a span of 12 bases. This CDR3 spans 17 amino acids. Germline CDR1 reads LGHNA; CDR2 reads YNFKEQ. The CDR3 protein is CASSQDRAIIAKNIQYF. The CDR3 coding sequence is TGTGCCAGCAGCCAAGATAGGGCGATAATAGCCAAAAACATTCAGTACTTC.

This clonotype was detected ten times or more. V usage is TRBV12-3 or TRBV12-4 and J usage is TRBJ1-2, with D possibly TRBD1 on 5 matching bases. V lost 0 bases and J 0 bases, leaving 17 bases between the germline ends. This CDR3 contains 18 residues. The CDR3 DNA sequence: TGTGCCAGCAGTTTAGCCACCCTGACAGCCAACTCTAACTATGGCTACACCTTC. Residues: CASSLATLTANSNYGYTF.

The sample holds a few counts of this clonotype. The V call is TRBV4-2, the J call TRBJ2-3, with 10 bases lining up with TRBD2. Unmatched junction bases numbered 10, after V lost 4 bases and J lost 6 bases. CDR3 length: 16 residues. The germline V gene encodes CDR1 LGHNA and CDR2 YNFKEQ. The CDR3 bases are TGTGCCAGCAGCCCCGCCGGGAGCGGGGGGGCTGATACGCAGTATTTT. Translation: CASSPAGSGGADTQYF.

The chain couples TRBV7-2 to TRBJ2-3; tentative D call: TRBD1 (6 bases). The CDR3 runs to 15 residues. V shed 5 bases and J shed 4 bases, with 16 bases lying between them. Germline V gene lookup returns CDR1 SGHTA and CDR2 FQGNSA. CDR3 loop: CASSRGGGGADTQYF. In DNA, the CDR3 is TGTGCCAGCAGCCGAGGGGGTGGAGGTGCAGATACGCAGTATTTT.

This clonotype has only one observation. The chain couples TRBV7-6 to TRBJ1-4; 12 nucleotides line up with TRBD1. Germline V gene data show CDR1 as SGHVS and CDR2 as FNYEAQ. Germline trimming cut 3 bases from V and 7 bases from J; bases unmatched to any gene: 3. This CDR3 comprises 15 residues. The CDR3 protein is CASSFGTGGAEKLFF. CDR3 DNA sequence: TGTGCCAGCAGCTTCGGGACAGGGGGCGCTGAAAAACTGTTTTTT.

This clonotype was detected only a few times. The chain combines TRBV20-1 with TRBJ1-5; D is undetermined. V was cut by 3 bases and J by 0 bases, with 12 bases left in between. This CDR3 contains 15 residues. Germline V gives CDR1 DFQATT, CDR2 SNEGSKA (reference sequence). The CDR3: CSASKGHYSNQPQHF. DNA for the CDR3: TGCAGTGCTAGTAAGGGTCATTATAGCAATCAGCCCCAGCATTTT.

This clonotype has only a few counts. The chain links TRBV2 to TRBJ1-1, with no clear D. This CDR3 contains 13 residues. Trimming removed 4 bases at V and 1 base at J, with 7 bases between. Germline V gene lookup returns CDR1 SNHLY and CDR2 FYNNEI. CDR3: CASSGEGNTEAFF. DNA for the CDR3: TGTGCCAGCAGTGGGGAGGGGAACACTGAAGCTTTCTTT.

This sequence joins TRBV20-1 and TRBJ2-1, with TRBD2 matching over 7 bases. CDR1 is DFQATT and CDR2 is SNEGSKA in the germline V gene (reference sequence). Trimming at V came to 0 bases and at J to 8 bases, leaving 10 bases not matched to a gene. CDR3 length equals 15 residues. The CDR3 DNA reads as TGCAGTGCTAGAGAAGGGACTACCGTTATGTATGAGCAGTTCTTC. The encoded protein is CSAREGTTVMYEQFF.

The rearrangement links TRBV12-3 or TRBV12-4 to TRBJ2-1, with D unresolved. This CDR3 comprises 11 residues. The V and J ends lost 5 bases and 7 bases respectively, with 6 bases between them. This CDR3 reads CASSNGNEQFF. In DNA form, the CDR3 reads TGTGCCAGCAGTAACGGAAATGAGCAGTTCTTC.

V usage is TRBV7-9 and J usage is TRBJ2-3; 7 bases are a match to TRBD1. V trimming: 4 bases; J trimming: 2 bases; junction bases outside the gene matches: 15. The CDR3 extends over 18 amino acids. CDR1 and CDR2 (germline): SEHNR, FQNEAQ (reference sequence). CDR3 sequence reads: CASSSQGTDPLPTDTQYF. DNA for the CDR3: TGTGCCAGCAGCTCCCAGGGGACAGACCCGCTCCCCACAGATACGCAGTATTTT.

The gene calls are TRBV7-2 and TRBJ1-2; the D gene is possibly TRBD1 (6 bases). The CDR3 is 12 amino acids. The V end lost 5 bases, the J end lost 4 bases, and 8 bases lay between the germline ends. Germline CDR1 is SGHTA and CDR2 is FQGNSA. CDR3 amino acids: CASSVDSYGYTF. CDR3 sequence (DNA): TGTGCCAGCAGCGTGGACAGCTATGGCTACACCTTC.

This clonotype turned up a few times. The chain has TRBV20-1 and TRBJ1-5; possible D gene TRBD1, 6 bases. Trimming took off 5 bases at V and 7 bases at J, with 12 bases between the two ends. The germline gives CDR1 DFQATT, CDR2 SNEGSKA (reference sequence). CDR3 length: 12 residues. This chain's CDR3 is CSARGQGQPQHF. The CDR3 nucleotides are TGCAGTGCTCGGGGGCAGGGCCAGCCCCAGCATTTT.

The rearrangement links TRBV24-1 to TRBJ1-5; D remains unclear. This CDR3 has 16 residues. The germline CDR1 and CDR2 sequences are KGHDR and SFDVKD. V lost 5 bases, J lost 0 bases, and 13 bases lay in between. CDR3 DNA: TGTGCCACCAGTGGTCGAAGACGGCATAGCAATCAGCCCCAGCATTTT. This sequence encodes CATSGRRRHSNQPQHF.

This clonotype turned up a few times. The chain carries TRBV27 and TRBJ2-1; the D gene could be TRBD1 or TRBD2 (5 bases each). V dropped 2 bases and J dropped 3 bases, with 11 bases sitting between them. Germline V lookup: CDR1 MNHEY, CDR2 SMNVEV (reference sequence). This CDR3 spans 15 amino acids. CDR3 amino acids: CASSLGADFYNEQFF. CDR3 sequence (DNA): TGTGCCAGCAGTTTAGGGGCGGACTTCTACAATGAGCAGTTCTTC.

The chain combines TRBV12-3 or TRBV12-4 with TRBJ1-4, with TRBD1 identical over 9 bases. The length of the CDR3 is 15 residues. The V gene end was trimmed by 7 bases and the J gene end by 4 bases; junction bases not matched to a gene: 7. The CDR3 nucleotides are TGTGCCAGCACCATACGGACAGGGGTTAATGAAAAACTGTTTTTT. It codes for CASTIRTGVNEKLFF.

CDR3 in amino acids: CASSLFTGDVYGYTF. In nucleotides, the CDR3 is TGTGCCAGCAGTTTGTTCACAGGGGACGTCTATGGCTACACCTTC. The chain couples TRBV12-3 or TRBV12-4 to TRBJ1-2, with 7 nucleotides matching TRBD1. The CDR3 has 15 residues. V was pared by 3 bases and J by 4 bases, with 8 bases of the junction left unmatched.